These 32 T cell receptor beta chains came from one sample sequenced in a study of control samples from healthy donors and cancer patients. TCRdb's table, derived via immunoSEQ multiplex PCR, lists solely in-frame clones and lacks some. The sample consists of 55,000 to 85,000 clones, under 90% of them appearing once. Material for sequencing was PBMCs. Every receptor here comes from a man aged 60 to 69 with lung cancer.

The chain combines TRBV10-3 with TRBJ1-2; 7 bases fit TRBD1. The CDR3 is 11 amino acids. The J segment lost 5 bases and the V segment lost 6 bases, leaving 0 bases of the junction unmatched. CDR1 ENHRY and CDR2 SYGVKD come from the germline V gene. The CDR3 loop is CAIRQGYGYTF. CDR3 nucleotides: TGTGCCATCAGACAGGGGTATGGCTACACCTTC.

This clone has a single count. The CDR3 sequence is CASSPSPTSGNTIYF. CDR3 DNA sequence: TGTGCCAGCAGCCCCTCCCCCACCTCTGGAAACACCATATATTTT. The genes are TRBV7-2 and TRBJ1-3, with D unresolved. This CDR3 comprises 15 residues. The V end lost 5 bases, the J end lost 0 bases, and 11 bases lay between the germline ends. CDR1 is SGHTA and CDR2 is FQGNSA in the germline V gene.

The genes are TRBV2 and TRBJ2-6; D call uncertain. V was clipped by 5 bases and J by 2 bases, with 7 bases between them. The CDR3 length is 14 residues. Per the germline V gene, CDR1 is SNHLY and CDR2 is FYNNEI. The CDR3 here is CASSPRAGANVLTF. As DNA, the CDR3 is TGTGCCAGCAGTCCACGCGCTGGGGCCAACGTCCTGACTTTC.

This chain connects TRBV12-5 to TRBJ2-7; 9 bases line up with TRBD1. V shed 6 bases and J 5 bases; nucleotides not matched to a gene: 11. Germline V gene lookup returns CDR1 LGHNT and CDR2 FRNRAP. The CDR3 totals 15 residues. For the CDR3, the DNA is TGTGCTAGTGGCCCCCGTGGACAGGGGAATCACGAGCAGTACTTC. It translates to CASGPRGQGNHEQYF.

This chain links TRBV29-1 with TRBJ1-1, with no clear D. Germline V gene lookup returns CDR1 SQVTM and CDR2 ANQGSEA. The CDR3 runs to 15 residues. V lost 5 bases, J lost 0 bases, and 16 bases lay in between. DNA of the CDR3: TGCAGCGTTCCCCCCTGGGGTACCATGAACACTGAAGCTTTCTTT. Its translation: CSVPPWGTMNTEAFF.

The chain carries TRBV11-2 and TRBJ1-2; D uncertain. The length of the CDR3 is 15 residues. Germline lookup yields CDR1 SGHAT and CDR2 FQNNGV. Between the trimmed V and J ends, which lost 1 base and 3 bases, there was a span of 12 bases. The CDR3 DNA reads TGTGCCAGCAGCTTAGTTTCCAGAGATGACTATGGCTACACCTTC. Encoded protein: CASSLVSRDDYGYTF.

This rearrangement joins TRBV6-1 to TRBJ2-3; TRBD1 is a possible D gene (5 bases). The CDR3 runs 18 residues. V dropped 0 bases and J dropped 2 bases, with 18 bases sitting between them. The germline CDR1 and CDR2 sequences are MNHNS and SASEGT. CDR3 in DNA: TGTGCCAGCAGTGAAGCGCTTAGGGGTCAAGAACCCACAGATACGCAGTATTTT. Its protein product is CASSEALRGQEPTDTQYF.

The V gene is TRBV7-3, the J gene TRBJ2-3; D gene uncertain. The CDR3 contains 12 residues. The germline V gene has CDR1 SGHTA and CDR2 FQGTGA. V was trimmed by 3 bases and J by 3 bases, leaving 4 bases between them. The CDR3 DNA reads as TGTGCCAGCAGCTTGAGTACAGATACGCAGTATTTT. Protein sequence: CASSLSTDTQYF.

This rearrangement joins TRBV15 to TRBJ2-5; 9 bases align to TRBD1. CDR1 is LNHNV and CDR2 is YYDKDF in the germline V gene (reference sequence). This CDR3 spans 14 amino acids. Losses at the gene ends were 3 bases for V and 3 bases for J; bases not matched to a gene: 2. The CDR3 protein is CATSRDRGKETQYF. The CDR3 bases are TGTGCCACCAGCAGGGACAGGGGTAAAGAGACCCAGTACTTC.

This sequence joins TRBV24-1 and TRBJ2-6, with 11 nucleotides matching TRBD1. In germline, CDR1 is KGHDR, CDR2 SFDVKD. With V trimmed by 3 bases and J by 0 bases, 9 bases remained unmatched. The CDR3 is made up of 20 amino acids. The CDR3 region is CATSDAMGTGGDSGANVLTF. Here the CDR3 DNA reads TGTGCCACCAGTGATGCCATGGGGACAGGGGGTGACTCTGGGGCCAACGTCCTGACTTTC.

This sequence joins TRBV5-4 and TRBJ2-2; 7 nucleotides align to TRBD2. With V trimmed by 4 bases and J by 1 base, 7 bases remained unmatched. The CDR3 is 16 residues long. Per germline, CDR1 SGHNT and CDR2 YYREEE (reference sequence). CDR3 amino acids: CASSPPTSRNTGELFF. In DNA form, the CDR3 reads TGTGCCAGCAGCCCACCGACTAGCAGGAACACCGGGGAGCTGTTTTTT. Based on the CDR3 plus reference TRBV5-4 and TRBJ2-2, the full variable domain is ETGVTQSPTHLIKTRGQQVTLRCSSQSGHNTVSWYQQALGQGPQFIFQYYREEENGRGNFPPRFSGLQFPNYSSELNVNALELDDSALYLCASSPPTSRNTGELFFGEGSRLTVL.

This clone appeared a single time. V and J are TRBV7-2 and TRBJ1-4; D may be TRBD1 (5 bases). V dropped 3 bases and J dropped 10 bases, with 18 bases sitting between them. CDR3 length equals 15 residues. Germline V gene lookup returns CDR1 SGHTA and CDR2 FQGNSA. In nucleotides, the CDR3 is TGTGCCAGCAGCTTCCGGGACTCGGGAGTTGGAAAACTGTTTTTT. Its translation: CASSFRDSGVGKLFF. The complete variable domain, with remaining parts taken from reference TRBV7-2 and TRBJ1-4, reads GAGVSQSPSNKVTEKGKDVELRCDPISGHTALYWYRQSLGQGLEFLIYFQGNSAPDKSGLPSDRFSAERTGGSVSTLTIQRTQQEDSAVYLCASSFRDSGVGKLFFGSGTQLSVL.

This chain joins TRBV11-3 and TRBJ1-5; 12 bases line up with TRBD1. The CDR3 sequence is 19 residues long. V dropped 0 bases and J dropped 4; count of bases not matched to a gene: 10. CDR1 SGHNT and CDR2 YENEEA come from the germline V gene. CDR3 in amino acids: CASSLDGRDRGLTNQPQHF. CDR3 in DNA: TGTGCCAGCAGCTTAGACGGAAGGGACAGGGGGCTTACTAATCAGCCCCAGCATTTT.

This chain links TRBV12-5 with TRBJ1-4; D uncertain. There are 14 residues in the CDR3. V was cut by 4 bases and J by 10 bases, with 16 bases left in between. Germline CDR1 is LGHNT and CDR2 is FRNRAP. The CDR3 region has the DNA TGTGCTAGTGGTTCCGACACCCCTAAGGGAAAACTGTTTTTT. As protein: CASGSDTPKGKLFF.

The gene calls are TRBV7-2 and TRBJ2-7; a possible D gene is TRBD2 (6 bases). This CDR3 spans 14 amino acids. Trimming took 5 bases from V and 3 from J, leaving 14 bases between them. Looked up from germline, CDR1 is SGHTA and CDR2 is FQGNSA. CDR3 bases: TGTGCCAGCAGCCCTGGAGGGATGTTCTACGAGCAGTACGTC. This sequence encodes CASSPGGMFYEQYV.

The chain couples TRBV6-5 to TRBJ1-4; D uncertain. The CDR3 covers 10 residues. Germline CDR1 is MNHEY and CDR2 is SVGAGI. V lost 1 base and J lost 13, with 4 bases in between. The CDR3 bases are TGTGCCAGCAGTTACTACGTACTGTTTTTT. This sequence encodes CASSYYVLFF.

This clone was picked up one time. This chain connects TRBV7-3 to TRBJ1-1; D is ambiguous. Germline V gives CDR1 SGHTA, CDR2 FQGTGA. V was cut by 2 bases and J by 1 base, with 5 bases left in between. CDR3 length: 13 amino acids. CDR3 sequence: CASSLWQNTEAFF. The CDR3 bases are TGTGCCAGCAGCTTATGGCAGAACACTGAAGCTTTCTTT.

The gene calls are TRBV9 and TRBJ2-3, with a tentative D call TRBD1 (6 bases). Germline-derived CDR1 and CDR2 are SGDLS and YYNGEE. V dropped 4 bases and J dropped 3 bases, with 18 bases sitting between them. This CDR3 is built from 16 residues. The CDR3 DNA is TGTGCCAGCAGCCAACGGGGCAGGGGCGAGACAGATACGCAGTATTTT. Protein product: CASSQRGRGETDTQYF.

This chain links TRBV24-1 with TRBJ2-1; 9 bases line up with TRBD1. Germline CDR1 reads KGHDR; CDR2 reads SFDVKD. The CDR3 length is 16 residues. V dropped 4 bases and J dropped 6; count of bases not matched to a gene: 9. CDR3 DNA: TGTGCCACCAGTGACACCTCACAGACAGGGGGCAATGAGCAGTTCTTC. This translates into CATSDTSQTGGNEQFF.

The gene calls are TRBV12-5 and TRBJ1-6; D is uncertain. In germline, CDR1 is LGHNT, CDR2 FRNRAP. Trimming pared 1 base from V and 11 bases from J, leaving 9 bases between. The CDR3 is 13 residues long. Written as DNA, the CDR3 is TGTGCTAGTGGTTTGGAAGCAGACACACCCCTCCACTTT. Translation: CASGLEADTPLHF.

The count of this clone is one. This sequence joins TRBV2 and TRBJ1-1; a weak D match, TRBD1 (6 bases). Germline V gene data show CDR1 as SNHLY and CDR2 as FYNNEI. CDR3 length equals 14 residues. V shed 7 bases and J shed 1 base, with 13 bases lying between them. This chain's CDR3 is CASTLAGANTEAFF. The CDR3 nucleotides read TGTGCCAGCACCCTGGCAGGGGCGAACACTGAAGCTTTCTTT.

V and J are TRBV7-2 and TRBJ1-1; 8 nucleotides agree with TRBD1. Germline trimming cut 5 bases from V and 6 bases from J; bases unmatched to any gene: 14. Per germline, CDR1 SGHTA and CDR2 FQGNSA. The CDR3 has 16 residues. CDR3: CASSAGQGALTAEAFF. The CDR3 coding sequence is TGTGCCAGCAGCGCAGGCCAGGGGGCGCTGACGGCTGAAGCTTTCTTT.

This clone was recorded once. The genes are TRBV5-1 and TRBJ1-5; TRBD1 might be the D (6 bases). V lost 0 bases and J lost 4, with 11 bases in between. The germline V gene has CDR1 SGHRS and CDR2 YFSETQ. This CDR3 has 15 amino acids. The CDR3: CASSLDGGINQPQHF. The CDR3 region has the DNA TGCGCCAGCAGCTTGGATGGGGGCATAAATCAGCCCCAGCATTTT.

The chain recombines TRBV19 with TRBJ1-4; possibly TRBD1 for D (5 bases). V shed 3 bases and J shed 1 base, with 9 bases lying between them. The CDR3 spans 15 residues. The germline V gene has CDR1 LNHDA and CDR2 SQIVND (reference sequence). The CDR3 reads CASSIWQGTNEKLFF. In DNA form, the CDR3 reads TGTGCCAGTAGTATTTGGCAGGGAACTAATGAAAAACTGTTTTTT.

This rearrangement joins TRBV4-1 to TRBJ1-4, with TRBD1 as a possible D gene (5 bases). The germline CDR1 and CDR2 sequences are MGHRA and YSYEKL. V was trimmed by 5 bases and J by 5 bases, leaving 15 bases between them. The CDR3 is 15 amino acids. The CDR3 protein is CASSYRDGQNEKLFF. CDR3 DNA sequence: TGCGCCAGCAGCTATAGGGACGGACAAAATGAAAAACTGTTTTTT.

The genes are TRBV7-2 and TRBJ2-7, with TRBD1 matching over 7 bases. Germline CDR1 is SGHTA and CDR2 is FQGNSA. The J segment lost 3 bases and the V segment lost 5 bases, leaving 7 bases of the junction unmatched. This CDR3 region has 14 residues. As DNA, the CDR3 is TGTGCCAGCAGCCAAACAGGGGCGGACTACGAGCAGTACGTC. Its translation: CASSQTGADYEQYV.

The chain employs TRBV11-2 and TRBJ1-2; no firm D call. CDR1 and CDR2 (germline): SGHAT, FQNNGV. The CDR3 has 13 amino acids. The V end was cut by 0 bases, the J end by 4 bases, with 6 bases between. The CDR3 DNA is TGTGCCAGCAGCTTAGATCCGAGCTATGGCTACACCTTC. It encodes CASSLDPSYGYTF.

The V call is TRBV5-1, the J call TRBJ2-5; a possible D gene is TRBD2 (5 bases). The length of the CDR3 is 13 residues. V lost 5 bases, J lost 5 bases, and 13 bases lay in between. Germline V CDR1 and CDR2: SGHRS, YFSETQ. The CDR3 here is CASSPGVRETQYF. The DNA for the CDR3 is TGCGCCAGCAGTCCCGGGGTACGGGAGACCCAGTACTTC.

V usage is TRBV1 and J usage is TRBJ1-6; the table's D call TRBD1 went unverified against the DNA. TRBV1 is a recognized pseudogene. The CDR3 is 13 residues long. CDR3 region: CTSSRDRDSPLHF. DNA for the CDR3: TGCACCAGCAGCCGGGACAGGGATTCACCCCTCCACTTT.

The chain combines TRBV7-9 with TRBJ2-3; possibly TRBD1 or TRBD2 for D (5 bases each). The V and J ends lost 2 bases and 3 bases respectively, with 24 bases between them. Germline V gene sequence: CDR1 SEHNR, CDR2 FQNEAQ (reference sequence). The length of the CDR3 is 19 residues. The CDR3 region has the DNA TGTGCCAGCAGCTTACAAACGTGGGACGGTCAAGCCTGGACAGATACGCAGTATTTT. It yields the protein CASSLQTWDGQAWTDTQYF. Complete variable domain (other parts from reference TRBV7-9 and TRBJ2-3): DTGVSQNPRHKITKRGQNVTFRCDPISEHNRLYWYRQTLGQGPEFLTYFQNEAQLEKSRLLSDRFSAERPKGSFSTLEIQRTEQGDSAMYLCASSLQTWDGQAWTDTQYFGPGTRLTVL.

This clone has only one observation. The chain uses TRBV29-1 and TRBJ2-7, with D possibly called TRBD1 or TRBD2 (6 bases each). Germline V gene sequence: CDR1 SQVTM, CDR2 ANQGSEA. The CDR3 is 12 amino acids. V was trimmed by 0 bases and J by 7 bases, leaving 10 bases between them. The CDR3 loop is CSVEDTGREQYF. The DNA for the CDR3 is TGCAGCGTTGAAGACACAGGGAGGGAGCAGTACTTC.

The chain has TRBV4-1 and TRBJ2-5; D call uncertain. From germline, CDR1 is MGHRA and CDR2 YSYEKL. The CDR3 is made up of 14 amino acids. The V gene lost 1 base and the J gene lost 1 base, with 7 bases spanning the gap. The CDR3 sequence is CASSQVGSQETQYF. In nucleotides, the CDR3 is TGCGCCAGCAGCCAAGTGGGCAGCCAAGAGACCCAGTACTTC.